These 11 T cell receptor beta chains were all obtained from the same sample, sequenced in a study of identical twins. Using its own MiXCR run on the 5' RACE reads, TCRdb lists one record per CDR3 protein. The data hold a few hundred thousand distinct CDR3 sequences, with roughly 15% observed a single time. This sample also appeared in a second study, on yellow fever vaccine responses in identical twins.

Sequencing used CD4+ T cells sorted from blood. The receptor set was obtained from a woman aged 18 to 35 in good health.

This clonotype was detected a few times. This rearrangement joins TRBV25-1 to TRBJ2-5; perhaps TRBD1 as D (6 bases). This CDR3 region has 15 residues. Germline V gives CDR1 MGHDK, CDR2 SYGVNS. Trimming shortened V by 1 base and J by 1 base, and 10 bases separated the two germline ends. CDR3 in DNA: TGTGCCAGCAGTGAATTTTGGGACATCCAAGAGACCCAGTACTTC. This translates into CASSEFWDIQETQYF.

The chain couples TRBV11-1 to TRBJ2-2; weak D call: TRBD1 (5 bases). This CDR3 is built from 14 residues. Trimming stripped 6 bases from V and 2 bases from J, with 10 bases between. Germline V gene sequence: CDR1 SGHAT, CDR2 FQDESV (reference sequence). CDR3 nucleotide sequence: TGTGCCAGCAGGCAGGGCCCCAACACCGGGGAGCTGTTTTTT. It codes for CASRQGPNTGELFF. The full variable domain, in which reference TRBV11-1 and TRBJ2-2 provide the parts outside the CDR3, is EAEVAQSPRYKITEKSQAVAFWCDPISGHATLYWYRQILGQGPELLVQFQDESVVDDSQLPKDRFSAERLKGVDSTLKIQPAELGDSAMYLCASRQGPNTGELFFGEGSRLTVL.

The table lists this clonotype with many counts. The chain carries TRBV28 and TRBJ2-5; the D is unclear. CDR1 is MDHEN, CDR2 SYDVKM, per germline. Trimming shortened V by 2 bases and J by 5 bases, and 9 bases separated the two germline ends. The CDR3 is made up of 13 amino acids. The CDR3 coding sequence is TGTGCCAGCAGTTTACGGACCCCGGAGACCCAGTACTTC. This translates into CASSLRTPETQYF. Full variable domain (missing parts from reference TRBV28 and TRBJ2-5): DVKVTQSSRYLVKRTGEKVFLECVQDMDHENMFWYRQDPGLGLRLIYFSYDVKMKEKGDIPEGYSVSREKKERFSLILESASTNQTSMYLCASSLRTPETQYFGPGTRLLVL.

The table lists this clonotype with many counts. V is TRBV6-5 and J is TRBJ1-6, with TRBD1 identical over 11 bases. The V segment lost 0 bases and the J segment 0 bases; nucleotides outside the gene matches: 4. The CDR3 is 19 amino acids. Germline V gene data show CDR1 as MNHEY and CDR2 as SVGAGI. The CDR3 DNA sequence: TGTGCCAGCAGTTACTCTGGACAGGGGGCCAGCTCCTATAATTCACCCCTCCACTTT. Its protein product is CASSYSGQGASSYNSPLHF.

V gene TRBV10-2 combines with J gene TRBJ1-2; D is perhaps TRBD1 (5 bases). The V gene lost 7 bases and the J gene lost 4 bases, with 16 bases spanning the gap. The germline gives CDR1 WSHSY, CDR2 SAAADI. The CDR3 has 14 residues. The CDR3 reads CASTQSGVVYGYTF. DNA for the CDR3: TGCGCCAGCACCCAATCGGGGGTTGTCTATGGCTACACCTTC.

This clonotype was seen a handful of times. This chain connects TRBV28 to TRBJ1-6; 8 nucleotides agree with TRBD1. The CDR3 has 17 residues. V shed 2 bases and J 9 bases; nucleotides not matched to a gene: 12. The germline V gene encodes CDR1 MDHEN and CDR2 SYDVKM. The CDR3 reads CASSLLAGQGEGSPLHF. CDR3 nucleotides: TGTGCCAGCAGTTTACTCGCCGGACAGGGAGAGGGTTCACCCCTCCACTTT.

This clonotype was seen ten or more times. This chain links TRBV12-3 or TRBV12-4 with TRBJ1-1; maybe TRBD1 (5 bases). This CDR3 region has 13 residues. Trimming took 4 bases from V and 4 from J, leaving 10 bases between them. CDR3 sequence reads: CASSSQGFTEAFF. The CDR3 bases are TGTGCCAGCAGTTCTCAGGGATTCACTGAAGCTTTCTTT.

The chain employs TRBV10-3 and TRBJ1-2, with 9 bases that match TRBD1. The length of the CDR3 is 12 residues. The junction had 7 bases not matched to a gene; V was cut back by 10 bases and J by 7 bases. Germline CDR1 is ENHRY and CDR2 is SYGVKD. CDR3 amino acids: CASRQGGGGYTF. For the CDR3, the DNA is TGTGCCAGCAGACAGGGGGGGGGTGGCTACACCTTC.

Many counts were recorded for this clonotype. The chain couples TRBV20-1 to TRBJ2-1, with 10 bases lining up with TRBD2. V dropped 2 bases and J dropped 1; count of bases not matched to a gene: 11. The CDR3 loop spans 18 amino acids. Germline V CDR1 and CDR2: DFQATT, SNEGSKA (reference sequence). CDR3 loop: CSARYRYSGRISYNEQFF. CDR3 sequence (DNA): TGCAGTGCTAGATACAGGTATAGCGGGAGGATATCCTACAATGAGCAGTTCTTC.

Here the CDR3 DNA reads TGCAGTGCTAGGCTCCAGGGGAATAATTCACCCCTCCACTTT. This sequence encodes CSARLQGNNSPLHF. The V call is TRBV20-1, the J call TRBJ1-6, with TRBD1 as a possible D gene (6 bases). V lost 3 bases, J lost 5 bases, and 11 bases lay in between. In germline, CDR1 is DFQATT, CDR2 SNEGSKA (reference sequence). The CDR3 runs 14 residues.

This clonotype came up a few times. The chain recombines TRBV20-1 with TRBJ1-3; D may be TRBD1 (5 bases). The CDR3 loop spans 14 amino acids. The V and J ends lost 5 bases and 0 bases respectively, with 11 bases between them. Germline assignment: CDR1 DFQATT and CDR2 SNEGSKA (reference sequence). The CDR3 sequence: CSAGDRSSGNTIYF. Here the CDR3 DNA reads TGCAGTGCTGGCGACAGAAGCTCTGGAAACACCATATATTTT.